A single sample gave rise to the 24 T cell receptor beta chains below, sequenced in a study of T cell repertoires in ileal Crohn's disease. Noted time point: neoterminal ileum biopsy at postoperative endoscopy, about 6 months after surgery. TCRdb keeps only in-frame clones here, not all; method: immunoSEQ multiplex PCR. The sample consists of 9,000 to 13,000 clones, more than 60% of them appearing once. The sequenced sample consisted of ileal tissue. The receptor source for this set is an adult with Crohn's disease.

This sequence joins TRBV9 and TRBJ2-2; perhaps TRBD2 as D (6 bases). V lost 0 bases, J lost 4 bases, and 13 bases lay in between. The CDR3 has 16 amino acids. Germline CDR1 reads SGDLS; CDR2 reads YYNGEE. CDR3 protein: CASSVGEGLLTGELFF. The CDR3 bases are TGTGCCAGCAGCGTAGGGGAAGGACTACTCACCGGGGAGCTGTTTTTT.

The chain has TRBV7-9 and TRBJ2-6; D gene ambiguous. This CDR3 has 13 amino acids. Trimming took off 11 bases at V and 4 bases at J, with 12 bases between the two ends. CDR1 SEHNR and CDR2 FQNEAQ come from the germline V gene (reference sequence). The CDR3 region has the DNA TGTGCCCCCTTCGCGCCCGGGGCCAACGTCCTGACTTTC. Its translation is CAPFAPGANVLTF.

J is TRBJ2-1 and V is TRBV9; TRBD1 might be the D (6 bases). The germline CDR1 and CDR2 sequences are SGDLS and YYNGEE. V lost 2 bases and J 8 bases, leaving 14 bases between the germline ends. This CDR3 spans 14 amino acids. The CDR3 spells CASSVEQGWYEQFF. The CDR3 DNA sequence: TGTGCCAGCAGCGTCGAACAGGGTTGGTATGAGCAGTTCTTC.

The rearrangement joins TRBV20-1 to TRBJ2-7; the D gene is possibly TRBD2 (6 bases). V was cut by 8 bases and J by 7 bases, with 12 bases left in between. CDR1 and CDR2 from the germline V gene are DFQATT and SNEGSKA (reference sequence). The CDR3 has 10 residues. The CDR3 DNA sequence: TGCAGTTGGGGAGGAGGGGAGCAGTACTTC. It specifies CSWGGGEQYF.

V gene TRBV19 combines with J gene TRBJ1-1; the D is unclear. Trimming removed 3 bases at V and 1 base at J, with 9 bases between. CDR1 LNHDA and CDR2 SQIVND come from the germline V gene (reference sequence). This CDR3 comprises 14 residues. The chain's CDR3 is CASSILRGNTEAFF. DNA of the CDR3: TGTGCCAGTAGTATTTTGAGAGGGAACACTGAAGCTTTCTTT. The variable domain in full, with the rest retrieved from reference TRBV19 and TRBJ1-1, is DGGITQSPKYLFRKEGQNVTLSCEQNLNHDAMYWYRQDPGQGLRLIYYSQIVNDFQKGDIAEGYSVSREKKESFPLTVTSAQKNPTAFYLCASSILRGNTEAFFGQGTRLTVV.

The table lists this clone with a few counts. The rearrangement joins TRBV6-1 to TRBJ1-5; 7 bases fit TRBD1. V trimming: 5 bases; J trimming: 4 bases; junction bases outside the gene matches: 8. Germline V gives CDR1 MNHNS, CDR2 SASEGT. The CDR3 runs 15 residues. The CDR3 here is CASSSAGTANQPQHF. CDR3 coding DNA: TGTGCCAGCAGTTCAGCCGGGACAGCGAATCAGCCCCAGCATTTT.

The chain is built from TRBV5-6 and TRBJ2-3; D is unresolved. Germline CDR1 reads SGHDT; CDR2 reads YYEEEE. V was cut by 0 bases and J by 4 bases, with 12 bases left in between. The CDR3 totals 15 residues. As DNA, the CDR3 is TGTGCCAGCAGCTTGGCCGGTCGACAATCAGATACGCAGTATTTT. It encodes CASSLAGRQSDTQYF.

CDR3 nucleotide sequence: TGTGCCAGCAGCTTCGGGACAGAGGGGACTGAAGCTTTCTTT. Its protein is CASSFGTEGTEAFF. This chain connects TRBV2 to TRBJ1-1, with 7 bases that match TRBD1. Per the germline V gene, CDR1 is SNHLY and CDR2 is FYNNEI. With 6 bases clipped from V and 5 bases from J, the junction kept 9 bases outside the gene matches. This CDR3 has 14 residues.

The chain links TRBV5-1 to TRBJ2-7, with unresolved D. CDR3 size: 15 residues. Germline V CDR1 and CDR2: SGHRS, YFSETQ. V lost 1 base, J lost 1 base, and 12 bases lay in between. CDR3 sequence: CASSLWAGQSYEQYF. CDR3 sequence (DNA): TGCGCCAGCAGCTTGTGGGCAGGTCAATCCTACGAGCAGTACTTC.

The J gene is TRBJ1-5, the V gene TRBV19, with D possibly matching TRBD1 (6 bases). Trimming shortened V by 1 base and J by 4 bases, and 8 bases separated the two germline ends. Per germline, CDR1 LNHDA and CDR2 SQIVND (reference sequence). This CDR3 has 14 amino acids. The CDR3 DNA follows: TGTGCCAGTAGTATAGGCCAGGGGAATCAGCCCCAGCATTTT. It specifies CASSIGQGNQPQHF.

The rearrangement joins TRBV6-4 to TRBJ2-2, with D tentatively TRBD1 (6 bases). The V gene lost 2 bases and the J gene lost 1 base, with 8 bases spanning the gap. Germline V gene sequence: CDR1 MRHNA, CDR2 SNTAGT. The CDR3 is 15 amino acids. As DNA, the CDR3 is TGTGCCAGCAGTGACAACAGGGAGAACACCGGGGAGCTGTTTTTT. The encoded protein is CASSDNRENTGELFF.

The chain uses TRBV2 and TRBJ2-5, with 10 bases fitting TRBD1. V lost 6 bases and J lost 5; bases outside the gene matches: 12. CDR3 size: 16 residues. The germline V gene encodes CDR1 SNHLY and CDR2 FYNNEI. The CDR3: CASRRGQGTVRETQYF. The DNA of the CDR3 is TGTGCCAGCAGGAGGGGACAGGGGACGGTCAGGGAGACCCAGTACTTC. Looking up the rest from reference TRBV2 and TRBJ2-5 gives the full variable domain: EPEVTQTPSHQVTQMGQEVILRCVPISNHLYFYWYRQILGQKVEFLVSFYNNEISEKSEIFDDQFSVERPDGSNFTLKIRSTKLEDSAMYFCASRRGQGTVRETQYFGPGTRLLVL.

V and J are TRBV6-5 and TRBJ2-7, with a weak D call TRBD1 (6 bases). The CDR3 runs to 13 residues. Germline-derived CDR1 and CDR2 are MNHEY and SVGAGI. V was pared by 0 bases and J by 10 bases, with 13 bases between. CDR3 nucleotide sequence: TGTGCCAGCAGTTACTCTTTGGACAGTCAACAGTACTTC. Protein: CASSYSLDSQQYF.

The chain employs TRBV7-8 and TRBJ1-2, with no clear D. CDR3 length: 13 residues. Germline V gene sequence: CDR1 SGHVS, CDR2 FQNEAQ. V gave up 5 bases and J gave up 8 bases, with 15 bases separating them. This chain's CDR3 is CASSLGLAGGYTF. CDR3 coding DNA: TGTGCCAGCAGCCTAGGATTAGCGGGGGGCTACACCTTC.

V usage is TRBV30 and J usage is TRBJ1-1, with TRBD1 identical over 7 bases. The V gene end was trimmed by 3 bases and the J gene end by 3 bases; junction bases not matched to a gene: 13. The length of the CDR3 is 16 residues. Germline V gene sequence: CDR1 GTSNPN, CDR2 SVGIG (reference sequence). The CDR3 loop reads CAWRGSRGALDTEAFF. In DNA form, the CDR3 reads TGTGCCTGGAGGGGGAGCAGGGGGGCCTTGGACACTGAAGCTTTCTTT.

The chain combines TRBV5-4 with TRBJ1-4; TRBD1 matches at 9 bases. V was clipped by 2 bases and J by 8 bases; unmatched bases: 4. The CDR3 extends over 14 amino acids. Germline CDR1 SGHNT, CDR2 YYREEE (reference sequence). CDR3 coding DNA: TGTGCCAGCAGCTTACAGGGGGCCGAAGAAAAACTGTTTTTT. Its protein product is CASSLQGAEEKLFF.

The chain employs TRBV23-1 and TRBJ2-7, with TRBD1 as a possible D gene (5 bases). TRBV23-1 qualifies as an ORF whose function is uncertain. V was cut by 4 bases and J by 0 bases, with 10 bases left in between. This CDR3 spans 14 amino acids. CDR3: CASSPRTSSYEQYF. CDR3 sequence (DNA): TGCGCCAGCAGTCCACGGACAAGCTCCTACGAGCAGTACTTC.

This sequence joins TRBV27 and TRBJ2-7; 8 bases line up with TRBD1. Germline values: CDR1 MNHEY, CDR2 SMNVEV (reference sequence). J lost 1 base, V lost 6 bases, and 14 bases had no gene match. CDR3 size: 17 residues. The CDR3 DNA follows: TGTGCCAGCAGGCCTTTTTATGGGACAGGAGATTCCTACGAGCAGTACTTC. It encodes CASRPFYGTGDSYEQYF.

In nucleotides, the CDR3 is TGTGCCAGCAGTTTTGACAGGGACTACGAGCAGTACTTC. This translates into CASSFDRDYEQYF. This rearrangement joins TRBV6-6 to TRBJ2-7, with 7 bases aligning to TRBD1. This CDR3 has 13 residues. Trimming at V came to 4 bases and at J to 3 bases, leaving 3 bases not matched to a gene. Germline CDR1 is MNHNY and CDR2 is SVGAGI (reference sequence).

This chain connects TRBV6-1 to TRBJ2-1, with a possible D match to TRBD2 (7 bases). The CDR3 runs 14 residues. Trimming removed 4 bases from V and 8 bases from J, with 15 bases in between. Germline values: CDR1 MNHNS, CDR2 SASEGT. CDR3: CASSVGGGVDEQFF. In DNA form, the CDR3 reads TGTGCCAGCAGTGTGGGCGGGGGCGTCGATGAGCAGTTCTTC.

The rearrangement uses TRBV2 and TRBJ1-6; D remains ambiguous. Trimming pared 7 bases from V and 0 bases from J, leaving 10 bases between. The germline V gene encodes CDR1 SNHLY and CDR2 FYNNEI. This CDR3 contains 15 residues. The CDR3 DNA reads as TGTGCCAGCATGCGGCGAACCTCCTATAATTCACCCCTCCACTTT. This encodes CASMRRTSYNSPLHF.

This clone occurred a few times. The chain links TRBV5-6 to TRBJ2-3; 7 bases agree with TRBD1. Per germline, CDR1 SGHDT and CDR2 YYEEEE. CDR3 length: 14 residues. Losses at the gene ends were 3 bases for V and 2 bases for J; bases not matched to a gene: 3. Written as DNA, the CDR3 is TGTGCCAGCAGCTCACAGGGGACCACAGATACGCAGTATTTT. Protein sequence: CASSSQGTTDTQYF.

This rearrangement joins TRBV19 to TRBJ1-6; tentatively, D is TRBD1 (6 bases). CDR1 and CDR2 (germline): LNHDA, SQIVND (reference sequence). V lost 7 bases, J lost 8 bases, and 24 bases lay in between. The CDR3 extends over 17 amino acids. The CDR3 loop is CASNKWGQPGGHSPLHF. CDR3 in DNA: TGTGCCAGTAATAAGTGGGGGCAACCGGGTGGACATTCACCCCTCCACTTT.

CDR3: CASRANTEAFF. The CDR3 coding sequence is TGTGCCAGCAGGGCTAACACTGAAGCTTTCTTT. The chain links TRBV25-1 to TRBJ1-1, with D unclear. The germline V and J ends were trimmed by 6 bases and 2 bases, with 4 bases remaining between them. Germline CDR1 and CDR2: MGHDK and SYGVNS. The CDR3 has 11 amino acids.